This T cell receptor (beta chain) was captured by sequencing in a study of T-cell memory formation after mild COVID-19. Study outcomes and limitations: Nothing showed for sure that second-wave clones peaking on day 37 were SARS-CoV-2 specific. Shrinking CD4+ clones were chiefly CM and EM; CD8+ ones were chiefly EMRA.

Sample barcodes and UMIs were carried by the TCR alpha and TCR beta cDNA libraries that 5'RACE generated with constant-segment primers. TCRdb fed the 5' RACE reads into MiXCR, producing one record per CDR3 protein. The table shows about 180,000 distinct CDR3 sequences, with roughly 20% occurring only once. J was trimmed by 1 base and V by 9 bases; bases with no gene match: 7. The CDR3 has 14 residues. Germline V gene data show CDR1 as MNHEY and CDR2 as SVGAGI. The sample holds a few counts of this clonotype. No antigen is known for it. V is TRBV6-5 and J is TRBJ2-5; TRBD2 aligns across 8 bases. This receptor was obtained from a man younger than 30 who had mild COVID-19 (a few samples of this study predate the infection). Cell type and time point are not known. Material for sequencing was PBMCs or a T cell subset sorted from them (not recorded which). The CDR3 DNA is TGTGCCAGTCATTCGGCGGGGGGCCAAGAGACCCAGTACTTC. As protein: CASHSAGGQETQYF.